This entry features one TCR beta chain sequence. The clone's antigen remains unknown. Per-base quality was not reported, and no clone a single base away is much larger than it. The library was built by means of the immunoSEQ multiplex PCR assay. Entries here come from immuneACCESS through TCRdb and include only in-frame sequences with V and J called. Some clones fail to appear in such tables; in the studies checked, an unresolved V gene covers under half of the shortfall, and the cause of the remainder is unknown. Within this sample are about 34,000 clones, with roughly 86% of them counted one time only. In total, the top ten clones hold roughly 1.5% of the sample. The data were obtained in a study of control samples from healthy donors and cancer patients (dated by TCRdb to the early 2020s). Reading from cysteine to phenylalanine, the CDR3 counts 13 amino acids. Solely the CDR3 DNA is kept, with 39 bases framed from the first base. CDR1 is given as SGHRS and CDR2 as YFSETQ, both from the germline V gene. The junction shows trimming of 0 bases on V and 8 bases on J, plus 11 bases between the germline ends.

Sample: PBMCs. This TCR derives from a middle-aged woman with lung cancer. The chain is encoded by TRBV5-1 joined to TRBJ1-2, with TRBD1 tentatively as D gene (6 bases match). CDR3 region: CASSLARGWGYTF. In nucleotide form, the sequence is TGCGCCAGCAGCTTGGCCAGGGGCTGGGGCTACACCTTC.